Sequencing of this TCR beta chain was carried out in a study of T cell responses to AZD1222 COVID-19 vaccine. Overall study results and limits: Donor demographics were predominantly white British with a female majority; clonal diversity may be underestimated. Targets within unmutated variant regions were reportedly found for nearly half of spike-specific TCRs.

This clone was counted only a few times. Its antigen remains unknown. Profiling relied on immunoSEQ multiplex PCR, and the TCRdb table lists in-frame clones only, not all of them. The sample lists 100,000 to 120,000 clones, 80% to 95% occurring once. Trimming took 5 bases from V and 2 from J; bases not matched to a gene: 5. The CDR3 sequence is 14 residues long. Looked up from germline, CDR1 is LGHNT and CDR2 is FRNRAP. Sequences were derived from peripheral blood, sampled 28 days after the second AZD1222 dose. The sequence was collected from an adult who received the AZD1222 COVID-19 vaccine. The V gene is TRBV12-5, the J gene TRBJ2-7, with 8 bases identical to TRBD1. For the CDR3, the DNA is TGTGCTAGTGGTAAGACAGGGGAGACCTACGAGCAGTACTTC. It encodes CASGKTGETYEQYF. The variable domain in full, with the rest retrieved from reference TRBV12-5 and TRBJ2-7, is DARVTQTPRHKVTEMGQEVTMRCQPILGHNTVFWYRQTMMQGLELLAYFRNRAPLDDSGMPKDRFSAEMPDATLATLKIQPSEPRDSAVYFCASGKTGETYEQYFGPGTRLTVT.